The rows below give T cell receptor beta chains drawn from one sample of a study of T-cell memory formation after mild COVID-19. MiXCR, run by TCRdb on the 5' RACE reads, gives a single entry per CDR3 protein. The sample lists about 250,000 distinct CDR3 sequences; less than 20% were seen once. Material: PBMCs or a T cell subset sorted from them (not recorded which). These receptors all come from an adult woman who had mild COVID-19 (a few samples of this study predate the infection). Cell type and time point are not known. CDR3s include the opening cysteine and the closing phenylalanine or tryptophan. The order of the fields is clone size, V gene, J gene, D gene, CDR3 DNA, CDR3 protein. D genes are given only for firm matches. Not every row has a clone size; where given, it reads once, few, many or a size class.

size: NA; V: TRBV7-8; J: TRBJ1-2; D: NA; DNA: TGTGCCAGCAGCTTTCGGCCGTCGGCCAACTATGGCTACACCTTC; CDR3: CASSFRPSANYGYTF
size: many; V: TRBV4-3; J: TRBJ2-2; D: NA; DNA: TGCGCCAGCAGCCAAGAACCCCCTAGCGAGTACACCGGGGAGCTGTTTTTT; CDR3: CASSQEPPSEYTGELFF
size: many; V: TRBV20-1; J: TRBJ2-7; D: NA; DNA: TGCAGTGTTCAGAGTGGACACGAGCAGTACTTC; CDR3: CSVQSGHEQYF
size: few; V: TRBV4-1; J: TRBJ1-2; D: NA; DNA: TGCGCCAGCAGCCACCCAAACAGGGTCGGCGGCTACACCTTC; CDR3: CASSHPNRVGGYTF
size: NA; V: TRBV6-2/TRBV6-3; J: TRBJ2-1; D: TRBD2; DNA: TGTGCCAGCAGTCCACATAGCGGGAAGTATGAGCAGTTCTTC; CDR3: CASSPHSGKYEQFF
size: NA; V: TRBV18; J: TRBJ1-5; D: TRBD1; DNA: TGTGCCAGCTCACCCTTCGGACAGGGTGTGGATCAGCCCCAGCATTTT; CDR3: CASSPFGQGVDQPQHF
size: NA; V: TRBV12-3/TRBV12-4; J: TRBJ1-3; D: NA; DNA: TGTGCCAGCAGTTTAAACAGCTACTCTGGAAACACCATATATTTT; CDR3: CASSLNSYSGNTIYF
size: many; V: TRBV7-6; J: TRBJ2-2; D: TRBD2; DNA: TGTGCCAGCAGCTTAAATTCCGGGGGGGCCGGGGAGCTGTTTTTT; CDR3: CASSLNSGGAGELFF
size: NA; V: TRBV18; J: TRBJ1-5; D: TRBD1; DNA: TGTGCCAGCTCAGCGGACAGGGACGTTAATTATAGCAATCAGCCCCAGCATTTT; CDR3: CASSADRDVNYSNQPQHF
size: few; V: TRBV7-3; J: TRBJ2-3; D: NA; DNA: TGTGCCAGCAGCTTAAATCCGGGTACTAGCACAGATACGCAGTATTTT; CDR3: CASSLNPGTSTDTQYF
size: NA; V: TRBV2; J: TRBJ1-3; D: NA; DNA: TGTGCCAGCAGTGGGGATCGGACAGGAAACACCATATATTTT; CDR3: CASSGDRTGNTIYF
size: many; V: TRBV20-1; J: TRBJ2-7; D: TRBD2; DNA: TGCAGTGCCCCGGGAGCGGGGGTGGGGCAGTACTTC; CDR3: CSAPGAGVGQYF
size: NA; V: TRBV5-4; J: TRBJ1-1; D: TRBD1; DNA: TGTGCCAGCAGATGGGGACAGGGGGATACTGAAGCTTTCTTT; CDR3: CASRWGQGDTEAFF
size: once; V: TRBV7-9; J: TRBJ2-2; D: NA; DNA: TGTGCCAGCAGCTCCAGGGGAAGAGGCGCCGGGGAGCTGTTTTTT; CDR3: CASSSRGRGAGELFF
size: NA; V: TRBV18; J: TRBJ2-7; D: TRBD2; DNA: TGTGCCAGCTCACCCGCGGGGGAAGAGCAGTACTTC; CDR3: CASSPAGEEQYF
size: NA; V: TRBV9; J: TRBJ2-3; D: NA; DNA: TGTGCCAGCAGCTCCCAGACAGGCACAGATACGCAGTATTTT; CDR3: CASSSQTGTDTQYF
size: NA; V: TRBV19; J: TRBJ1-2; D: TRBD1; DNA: TGTGCCAGTAGTCGACCGGGACAGCTTTATGGCTACACCTTC; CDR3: CASSRPGQLYGYTF
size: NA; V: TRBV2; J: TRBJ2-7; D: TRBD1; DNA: TGTGCCAGCAGTTGGGACAGGGCACTCTACGAGCAGTACTTC; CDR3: CASSWDRALYEQYF
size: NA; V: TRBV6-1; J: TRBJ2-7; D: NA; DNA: TGTGCCAGCAGTCCTTGGGGGCGGACTACCTCCTACGAGCAGTACTTC; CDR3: CASSPWGRTTSYEQYF
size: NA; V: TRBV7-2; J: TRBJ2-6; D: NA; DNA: TGTGCCAGCAGCTTTACAGGGCCTGGGGCCAACGTCCTGACTTTC; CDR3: CASSFTGPGANVLTF
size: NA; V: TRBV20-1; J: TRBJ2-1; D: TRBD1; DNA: TGCAGTGCAAGGACAGGGGTCTACAATGAGCAGTTCTTC; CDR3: CSARTGVYNEQFF
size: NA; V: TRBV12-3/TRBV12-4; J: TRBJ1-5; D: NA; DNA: TGTGCCAGCAGTATAGACTATTCGGGTCAGCCCCAGCATTTT; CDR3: CASSIDYSGQPQHF
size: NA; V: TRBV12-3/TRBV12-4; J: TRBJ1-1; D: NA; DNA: TGTGCCAGCAGTTTCGCAGGGTACACTGAAGCTTTCTTT; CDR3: CASSFAGYTEAFF
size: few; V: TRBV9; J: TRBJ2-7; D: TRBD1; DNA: TGTGCCAGCAGCGTAGATGGGACAGGCTCCTACGAGCAGTACTTC; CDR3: CASSVDGTGSYEQYF
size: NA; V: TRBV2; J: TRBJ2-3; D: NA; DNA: TGTGCCAGCCGGAGCCGACTAACGGGCGCAGATACGCAGTATTTT; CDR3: CASRSRLTGADTQYF
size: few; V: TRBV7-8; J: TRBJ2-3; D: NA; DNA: TGTGCCAGCAGCTTACTCGTGGGAGATACGCAGTATTTT; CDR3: CASSLLVGDTQYF
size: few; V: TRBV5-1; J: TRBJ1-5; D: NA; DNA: TGCGCCAGCAGCAGGGGGGAGTATGGCAATCAGCCCCAGCATTTT; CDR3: CASSRGEYGNQPQHF
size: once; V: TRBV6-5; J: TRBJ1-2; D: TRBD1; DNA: TGTGCCAGCAGTGCACCCCCGGGACAGGGTTACTATGGCTACACCTTC; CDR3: CASSAPPGQGYYGYTF
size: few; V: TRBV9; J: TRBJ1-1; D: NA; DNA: TGTGCCAGCAGCCCCCGTCCCGAGGGGACTGAAGCTTTCTTT; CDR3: CASSPRPEGTEAFF
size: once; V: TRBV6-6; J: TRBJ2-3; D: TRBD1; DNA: TGTGCCAGCGCAAGGGACAGTGTAGCAGATACGCAGTATTTT; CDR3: CASARDSVADTQYF
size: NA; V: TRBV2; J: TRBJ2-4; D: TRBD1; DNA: TGTGCCAGCAGCCAGGGGGCCCCTGCAAACATTCAGTACTTC; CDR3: CASSQGAPANIQYF
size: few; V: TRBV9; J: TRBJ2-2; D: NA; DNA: TGTGCCAGCAGCGTAGGGATCGCGAACACCGGGGAGCTGTTTTTT; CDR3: CASSVGIANTGELFF
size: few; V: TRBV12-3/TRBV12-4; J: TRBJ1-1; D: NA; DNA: TGTGCCAGCAGTTTAGCGGGGCACGGAGGTTCTGAAGCTTTCTTT; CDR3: CASSLAGHGGSEAFF
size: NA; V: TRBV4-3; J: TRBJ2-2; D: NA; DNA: TGCGCCAGCAGCCAAGAGAGTCGCGCACTTCGACCCGGGGAGCTGTTTTTT; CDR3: CASSQESRALRPGELFF
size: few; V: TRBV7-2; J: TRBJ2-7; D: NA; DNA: TGTGCCAGCAGCCCCCCAGGGGCGGGTAAGGAACGCGAGCAGTACTTC; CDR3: CASSPPGAGKEREQYF
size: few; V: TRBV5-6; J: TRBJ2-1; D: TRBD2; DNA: TGTGCCAGCAGCTGGGGACTAGGGAATGAGCAGTTCTTC; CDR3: CASSWGLGNEQFF
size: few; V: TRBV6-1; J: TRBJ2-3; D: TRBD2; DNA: TGTGCCAGCAGCCTCCATGGGGTCAGCGGGGGGCAGTCAGGAGATACGCAGTATTTT; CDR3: CASSLHGVSGGQSGDTQYF
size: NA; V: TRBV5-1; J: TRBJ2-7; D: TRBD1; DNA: TGCGCCAGCAGCTTGAGGGGGTCCGGACAGGGGTTCTACGAGCAGTACTTC; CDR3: CASSLRGSGQGFYEQYF
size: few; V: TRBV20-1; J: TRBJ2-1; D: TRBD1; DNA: TGCAGTGCTACCTCAGACAGGGGCCCCTACAATGAGCAGTTCTTC; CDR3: CSATSDRGPYNEQFF
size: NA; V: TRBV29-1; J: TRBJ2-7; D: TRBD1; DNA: TGCAGCGTTGGGGGGCAGGGGGCGAAGGAAGAGCAGTACTTC; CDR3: CSVGGQGAKEEQYF
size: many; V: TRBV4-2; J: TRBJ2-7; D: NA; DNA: TGTGCCAGCAGCCAACCAGAGGGCGAGCAGTACTTC; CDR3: CASSQPEGEQYF
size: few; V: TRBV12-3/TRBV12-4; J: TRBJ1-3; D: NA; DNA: TGTGCCAGCAGCCTGGGGGCCAACTCTGGAAACACCATATATTTT; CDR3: CASSLGANSGNTIYF
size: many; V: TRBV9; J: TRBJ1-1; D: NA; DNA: TGTGCCAGCAGCGTAGGGGTGGTCACTGAAGCTTTCTTT; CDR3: CASSVGVVTEAFF
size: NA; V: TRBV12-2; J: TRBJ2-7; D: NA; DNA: TGTGCAAGTCGCTTAACAAGGACAGGGACCGAGCAGTACTTC; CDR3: CASRLTRTGTEQYF
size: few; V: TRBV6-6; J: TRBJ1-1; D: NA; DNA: TGTGCCAGCAGTCCAAGGACAGTTGAAGCTTTCTTT; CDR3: CASSPRTVEAFF
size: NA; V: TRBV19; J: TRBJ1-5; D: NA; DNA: TGTGCCTGCTCACGGGCCAATCAGCCCCAGCATTTT; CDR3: CACSRANQPQHF
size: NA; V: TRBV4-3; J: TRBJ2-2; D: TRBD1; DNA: TGCGCCAGCAGCCACGCGGACAGGGACAACACCGGGGAGCTGTTTTTT; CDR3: CASSHADRDNTGELFF
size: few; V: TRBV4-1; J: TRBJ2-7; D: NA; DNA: TGCGCCAGCAGCGGATCTCTCTCCTACGAGCAGTACTTC; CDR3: CASSGSLSYEQYF
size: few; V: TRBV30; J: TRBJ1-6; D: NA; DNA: TGTGCCTGGGTCAGGATGCCCTATAATTCACCCCTCCACTTT; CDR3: CAWVRMPYNSPLHF
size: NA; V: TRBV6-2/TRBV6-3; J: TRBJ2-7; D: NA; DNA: TGTGCCAGCAGTTTATGGGCTCCCTCCTACGAGCAGTACTTC; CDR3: CASSLWAPSYEQYF
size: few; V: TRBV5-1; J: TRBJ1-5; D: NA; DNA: TGCGCCAGCAGCTTGCAGGGAGATAGCAATCAGCCCCAGCATTTT; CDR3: CASSLQGDSNQPQHF
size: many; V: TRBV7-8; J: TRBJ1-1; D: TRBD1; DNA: TGTGCCAGCAGCTTGGCTCCTTACGGGACAGGGGGGAACACTGAAGCTTTCTTT; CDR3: CASSLAPYGTGGNTEAFF
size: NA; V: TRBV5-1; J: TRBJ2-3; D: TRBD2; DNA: TGCGCCAGCGCGGGAGCCGGGACTAGCGGATTCACAGATACGCAGTATTTT; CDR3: CASAGAGTSGFTDTQYF
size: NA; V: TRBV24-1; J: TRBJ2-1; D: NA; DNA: TGTGCCACCAGTGACCCCGGGACTTCCTACAATGAGCAGTTCTTC; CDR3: CATSDPGTSYNEQFF
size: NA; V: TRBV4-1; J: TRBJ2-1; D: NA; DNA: TGCGCCAGCAGCCAAGTCGGGCGGCAGGCGGCGGATGAGCAGTTCTTC; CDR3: CASSQVGRQAADEQFF
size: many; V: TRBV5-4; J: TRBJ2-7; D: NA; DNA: TGTGCCAGCAGCTTGGATCCGGACTATTCCTACGAGCAGTACTTC; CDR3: CASSLDPDYSYEQYF
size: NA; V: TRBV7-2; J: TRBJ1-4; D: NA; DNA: TGTGCCAGCAGCTTAGTTCATGAAAAACTGTTTTTT; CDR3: CASSLVHEKLFF
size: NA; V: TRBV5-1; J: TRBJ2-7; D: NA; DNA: TGCGCCAGCAGCTTGCAGGGAGGCGGCTACGAGCAGTACTTC; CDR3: CASSLQGGGYEQYF